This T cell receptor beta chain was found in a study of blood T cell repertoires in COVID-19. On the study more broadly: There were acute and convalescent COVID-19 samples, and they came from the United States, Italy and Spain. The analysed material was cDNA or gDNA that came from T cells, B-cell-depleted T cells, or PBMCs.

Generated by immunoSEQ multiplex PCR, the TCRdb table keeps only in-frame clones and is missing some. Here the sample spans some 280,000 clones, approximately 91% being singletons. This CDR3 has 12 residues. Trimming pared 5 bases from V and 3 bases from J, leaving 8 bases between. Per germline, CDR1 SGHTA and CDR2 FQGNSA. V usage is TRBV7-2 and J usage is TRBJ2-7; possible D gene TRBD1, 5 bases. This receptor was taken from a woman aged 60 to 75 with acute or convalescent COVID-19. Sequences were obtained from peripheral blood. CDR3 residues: CASSPRGYEQYF. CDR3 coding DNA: TGTGCCAGCAGCCCTAGGGGCTACGAGCAGTACTTC.